The 3 T cell receptor beta chains listed next were all sequenced from one sample in a study of early T cells in non-severe SARS-CoV-2 infection. TCRdb called the 5' RACE reads again in MiXCR, with one record for every CDR3 protein. Found here are fewer than 100,000 distinct CDR3 sequences, 16% of them singletons; the top ten hold less than 3.5%. Source material: whole blood. Every receptor here comes from an adult who was a healthcare worker with PCR-confirmed SARS-CoV-2 infection or an uninfected control (not recorded which).

This clonotype was counted once. At one of its ends the junction is not consistent with the germline gene, which may arise from a read error. The CDR3 spells CASSSGTSGKGEIQYF. In nucleotides, the CDR3 is TGCGCCAGCAGCTCCGGGACTAGCGGGAAAGGGGAGATCCAGTACTTC. This chain connects TRBV5-1 to TRBJ2-5; 13 bases are a match to TRBD2. CDR3 length: 16 residues. Germline-derived CDR1 and CDR2 are SGHRS and YFSETQ.

There are a few counts of this clonotype. The V call is TRBV2, the J call TRBJ2-4, with D perhaps matching TRBD1 (5 bases). CDR3 size: 15 residues. V lost 1 base and J lost 3, with 10 bases in between. Germline CDR1 SNHLY, CDR2 FYNNEI. DNA of the CDR3: TGTGCCAGCAGTGAAGAGGGGTTAGGCAAAAACATTCAGTACTTC. This translates into CASSEEGLGKNIQYF.

This clonotype was counted between two and nine times. The chain couples TRBV12-3 or TRBV12-4 to TRBJ1-4; D not resolved. This CDR3 has 14 residues. With 6 bases removed from V and 3 bases from J, the gap between germline ends came to 11 bases. CDR3 sequence: CASSRVGSNEKLFF. In DNA, the CDR3 is TGTGCCAGCAGCCGCGTTGGGTCTAATGAAAAACTGTTTTTT.